This T cell receptor beta chain was identified in a study of T cell responses to AZD1222 COVID-19 vaccine. Study-wide points: Dominant CD4 TCR responses targeted spike regions 160-218 and 743-854. A mostly white British donor set with more females was recruited, and clonal diversity was possibly underestimated.

Trimming left V 1 base short and J 1 base short, with 8 bases between. Per germline, CDR1 MGHDK and CDR2 SYGVNS. The CDR3 contains 14 residues. Clones were read by immunoSEQ multiplex PCR, and TCRdb kept only the in-frame ones, dropping some. The data show 80,000 or so clones, around four fifths seen once. Remarks on this clone: What it recognizes is unknown.

This receptor was identified in an adult in good health. Sequencing was performed on peripheral blood, taken on day 0 of AZD1222 vaccination. J is TRBJ2-7 and V is TRBV25-1, with D unresolved. CDR3 sequence reads: CASSESSVSYEQYF. The CDR3 bases are TGTGCCAGCAGTGAATCATCCGTTTCCTACGAGCAGTACTTC.